This entry lists 30 T cell receptor beta chains sequenced from one sample in a study of T cell changes during pregnancy in multiple sclerosis. Repertoires were generated with immunoSEQ multiplex PCR, while TCRdb's copy carries only in-frame clones and drops some. Of 40,000 to 60,000 clones listed, about 90% are singletons. The specimen was CD8+ T cells from peripheral blood mononuclear cells, collected after pregnancy. The receptors originated from a female donor with multiple sclerosis, enrolled in a pregnancy study.

The rearrangement uses TRBV10-2 and TRBJ2-1, with TRBD2 matching over 9 bases. V lost 4 bases, J lost 5 bases, and 3 bases stayed unmatched. The CDR3 is 14 amino acids. In germline, CDR1 is WSHSY, CDR2 SAAADI. The CDR3 DNA reads TGCGCCAGCAGTGTCTCTAGCGGGGACAATGAGCAGTTCTTC. Protein product: CASSVSSGDNEQFF.

The chain has TRBV7-9 and TRBJ2-5, with 7 bases matching TRBD2. The J segment lost 2 bases and the V segment lost 4 bases, leaving 7 bases of the junction unmatched. The CDR3 contains 15 residues. CDR1 is SEHNR and CDR2 is FQNEAQ in the germline V gene (reference sequence). As DNA, the CDR3 is TGTGCCAGCAGCTCCGGGATGGGGGGGCAAGAGACCCAGTACTTC. Its protein is CASSSGMGGQETQYF.

The rearrangement uses TRBV9 and TRBJ1-1; the D gene is possibly TRBD1 (6 bases). This CDR3 region has 15 residues. Germline CDR1 and CDR2: SGDLS and YYNGEE. Trimming cost V 0 bases and J 5 bases, with 14 bases left between them. CDR3 in amino acids: CASSVAARGGTEAFF. CDR3 bases: TGTGCCAGCAGCGTAGCGGCCAGGGGCGGAACTGAAGCTTTCTTT.

V usage is TRBV19 and J usage is TRBJ1-2, with D tentatively TRBD1 (6 bases). The CDR3 totals 15 residues. Between the trimmed V and J ends, which lost 7 bases and 5 bases, there was a span of 20 bases. Germline V gene sequence: CDR1 LNHDA, CDR2 SQIVND (reference sequence). The CDR3 loop is CASTPDSTPVYGYTF. The CDR3 region has the DNA TGTGCCAGTACCCCGGACAGCACACCCGTATATGGCTACACCTTC.

This clone has just one count. The rearrangement uses TRBV19 and TRBJ2-7; 7 bases match TRBD1. CDR1 and CDR2 (germline): LNHDA, SQIVND (reference sequence). After removal of 6 bases from V and 2 bases from J, the junction contained 10 bases not matched to a gene. This CDR3 comprises 15 residues. The CDR3 coding sequence is TGTGCCAGTAGCATCGGACAGGATAGCACCTACGAGCAGTACTTC. Its protein product is CASSIGQDSTYEQYF.

This chain uses TRBV11-2 with TRBJ1-2, with 9 bases aligning to TRBD1. Unmatched junction bases numbered 6, after V lost 5 bases and J lost 8 bases. The CDR3 length is 13 residues. Germline V CDR1 and CDR2: SGHAT, FQNNGV. This CDR3 reads CASSPRTGVGYTF. The CDR3 bases are TGTGCCAGCAGCCCCCGGACAGGGGTGGGCTACACCTTC.

The chain couples TRBV10-3 to TRBJ2-7, with 7 bases that match TRBD1. CDR1 and CDR2 from the germline V gene are ENHRY and SYGVKD. With 7 bases clipped from V and 1 base from J, the junction kept 1 base outside the gene matches. CDR3 size: 12 residues. The CDR3 spells CAIKGQSYEQYF. CDR3 bases: TGTGCCATCAAGGGACAGTCCTACGAGCAGTACTTC.

The rearrangement uses TRBV29-1 and TRBJ2-7; possibly TRBD2 for D (6 bases). Trimming left V 5 bases short and J 4 bases short, with 12 bases between. There are 12 residues in the CDR3. Germline CDR1 is SQVTM and CDR2 is ANQGSEA. This chain's CDR3 is CSVRGIGYEQYF. The CDR3, as DNA: TGCAGCGTTCGGGGGATCGGGTACGAGCAGTACTTC.

The gene calls are TRBV4-1 and TRBJ2-5, with D tentatively TRBD2 (5 bases). The CDR3 contains 15 residues. V was shortened by 1 base and J by 0 bases, with 9 bases between the two germline ends. Germline-derived CDR1 and CDR2 are MGHRA and YSYEKL. CDR3 in DNA: TGCGCCAGCAGCCAAGGGCCCGGGGACCAAGAGACCCAGTACTTC. Translation: CASSQGPGDQETQYF.

This chain uses TRBV4-1 with TRBJ2-5; TRBD1 might be the D (5 bases). Per germline, CDR1 MGHRA and CDR2 YSYEKL. The ends were cut back, 1 base at V and 7 bases at J, with 19 bases in the middle. This CDR3 has 16 residues. CDR3 coding DNA: TGCGCCAGCAGCCAAGTCATTAGAGGACAAAAGGGGACCCAGTACTTC. Protein: CASSQVIRGQKGTQYF.

The V and J genes are TRBV4-1 and TRBJ1-5; 9 positions agree with TRBD1. This CDR3 is 13 amino acids long. The germline V gene has CDR1 MGHRA and CDR2 YSYEKL. Trimming at V came to 5 bases and at J to 6 bases, leaving 2 bases not matched to a gene. CDR3 coding DNA: TGCGCCAGCAGCGGGACAGGGAGTCAGCCCCAGCATTTT. Protein sequence: CASSGTGSQPQHF.

This sequence joins TRBV27 and TRBJ1-1; the D gene is possibly TRBD1 (6 bases). V was trimmed by 7 bases and J by 6 bases, leaving 18 bases between them. The CDR3 has 14 residues. Germline CDR1 MNHEY, CDR2 SMNVEV (reference sequence). Written as DNA, the CDR3 is TGTGCCAGCATTCCGGCGGGGGGCTGGGCTGAAGCTTTCTTT. It is translated as CASIPAGGWAEAFF.

The chain links TRBV6-6 to TRBJ2-7, with D possibly being TRBD1 (6 bases). V lost 6 bases and J lost 1, with 13 bases in between. Germline V lookup: CDR1 MNHNY, CDR2 SVGAGI (reference sequence). There are 14 residues in the CDR3. CDR3 coding DNA: TGTGCCAGCAGCCCACAGGGTGCGTCCTACGAGCAGTACTTC. As protein: CASSPQGASYEQYF.

The chain combines TRBV10-3 with TRBJ1-2, with D unclear. The V and J ends lost 0 bases and 5 bases respectively, with 13 bases between them. From germline, CDR1 is ENHRY and CDR2 SYGVKD. The CDR3 extends over 15 amino acids. CDR3 bases: TGTGCCATCAGTGAGTCGACGCCGGGTTCGTATGGCTACACCTTC. Encoded protein: CAISESTPGSYGYTF.

J is TRBJ2-3 and V is TRBV13; 9 bases agree with TRBD1. This CDR3 contains 14 residues. J lost 3 bases, V lost 7 bases, and 5 bases had no gene match. Germline V gene sequence: CDR1 PRHDT, CDR2 FYEKMQ (reference sequence). CDR3 in amino acids: CASKGQGRTDTQYF. In nucleotides, the CDR3 is TGTGCCAGCAAGGGACAGGGTAGGACAGATACGCAGTATTTT.

V is TRBV9 and J is TRBJ1-6, with D unclear. V was pared by 4 bases and J by 5 bases, with 13 bases between. Germline CDR1 SGDLS, CDR2 YYNGEE. CDR3 length: 15 residues. Here the CDR3 reads CASSTGSNHNSPLHF. Written as DNA, the CDR3 is TGTGCCAGCAGCACGGGGTCGAACCATAATTCACCCCTCCACTTT.

This chain uses TRBV7-6 with TRBJ2-1, with a tentative D call TRBD2 (5 bases). The CDR3 extends over 16 amino acids. CDR1 is SGHVS, CDR2 FNYEAQ, per germline. Trimming took off 2 bases at V and 0 bases at J, with 11 bases between the two ends. CDR3 sequence (DNA): TGTGCCAGCAGCTTATGGGCTGGGAGCTCCTACAATGAGCAGTTCTTC. It yields the protein CASSLWAGSSYNEQFF.

The chain recombines TRBV4-1 with TRBJ2-7; TRBD2 is a possible D gene (5 bases). V was pared by 1 base and J by 4 bases, with 8 bases between. This CDR3 comprises 13 residues. The germline CDR1 and CDR2 sequences are MGHRA and YSYEKL. The CDR3 DNA follows: TGCGCCAGCAGCCAAGGCGGACTTTACGAGCAGTACTTC. Translation: CASSQGGLYEQYF.

This clone has just a few counts. The chain links TRBV2 to TRBJ2-7; TRBD1 is a possible D gene (6 bases). Germline lookup yields CDR1 SNHLY and CDR2 FYNNEI. The CDR3 extends over 13 amino acids. Between the trimmed V and J ends, which lost 5 bases and 2 bases, there was a span of 10 bases. CDR3 sequence (DNA): TGTGCCAGCAGTCCGGACAGTACCTACGAGCAGTACTTC. Its translation is CASSPDSTYEQYF.

The V and J genes are TRBV6-5 and TRBJ2-7, with 9 bases aligning to TRBD1. The V and J ends lost 6 bases and 4 bases, in that order; junction bases with no gene match: 7. This CDR3 has 14 amino acids. Germline V gene data show CDR1 as MNHEY and CDR2 as SVGAGI. CDR3 sequence reads: CASSPGTGQYEQYF. DNA of the CDR3: TGTGCCAGCAGCCCCGGGACAGGGCAATACGAGCAGTACTTC.

V and J are TRBV15 and TRBJ2-7; no firm D call. Germline values: CDR1 LNHNV, CDR2 YYDKDF (reference sequence). Trimming cost V 0 bases and J 4 bases, with 16 bases left between them. CDR3 length: 16 amino acids. The CDR3 loop is CATSRDMNSMTYEQYF. CDR3 sequence (DNA): TGTGCCACCAGCAGAGATATGAACTCTATGACATACGAGCAGTACTTC.

The chain is built from TRBV11-2 and TRBJ1-1, with unresolved D. This CDR3 is built from 12 residues. The germline V gene has CDR1 SGHAT and CDR2 FQNNGV. The V end was cut by 1 base, the J end by 8 bases, with 8 bases between. The CDR3 region is CASSLAETEAFF. The CDR3 region has the DNA TGTGCCAGCAGCTTAGCGGAGACGGAAGCTTTCTTT.

The genes are TRBV11-2 and TRBJ1-1, with D uncertain. The CDR3 is 13 residues long. Germline values: CDR1 SGHAT, CDR2 FQNNGV. The ends were cut back, 8 bases at V and 4 bases at J, with 14 bases in the middle. CDR3 amino acids: CASSEGRGTEAFF. CDR3 sequence (DNA): TGTGCCAGCTCTGAGGGTCGGGGCACTGAAGCTTTCTTT.

This chain links TRBV4-1 with TRBJ2-7; the match to TRBD1 covers 10 bases. This CDR3 region has 15 residues. Germline CDR1 is MGHRA and CDR2 is YSYEKL. V was pared by 3 bases and J by 1 base, with 3 bases of the junction left unmatched. The CDR3 reads CASSQRGQGSYEQYF. The CDR3 region has the DNA TGCGCCAGCAGCCAGAGGGGACAGGGGTCCTACGAGCAGTACTTC.

The rearrangement uses TRBV19 and TRBJ1-1; possible D gene TRBD1, 5 bases. The CDR3 has 12 amino acids. Germline CDR1 and CDR2: LNHDA and SQIVND (reference sequence). Trimming cost V 7 bases and J 6 bases, with 12 bases left between them. CDR3 in amino acids: CASTQGVAEAFF. CDR3 bases: TGTGCCAGTACTCAGGGTGTCGCTGAAGCTTTCTTT.

V usage is TRBV11-2 and J usage is TRBJ2-1, with D possibly matching TRBD2 (5 bases). CDR3 length equals 15 residues. CDR1 and CDR2 (germline): SGHAT, FQNNGV. V was cut by 4 bases and J by 6 bases, with 16 bases left in between. CDR3 region: CASSWQRISANEQFF. The CDR3 coding sequence is TGTGCCAGCAGCTGGCAGCGGATTTCCGCCAATGAGCAGTTCTTC.

This chain joins TRBV27 and TRBJ1-5; 10 bases fit TRBD1. V dropped 5 bases and J dropped 4; count of bases not matched to a gene: 5. This CDR3 has 15 amino acids. In germline, CDR1 is MNHEY, CDR2 SMNVEV (reference sequence). The CDR3 spells CASSPRDRGNQPQHF. DNA for the CDR3: TGTGCCAGCAGTCCCCGGGACAGGGGTAATCAGCCCCAGCATTTT.

CDR3 coding DNA: TGTGCCAGCAGTAGGAATAGCGGGTCCACAGATACGCAGTATTTT. This sequence encodes CASSRNSGSTDTQYF. The J gene is TRBJ2-3, the V gene TRBV7-6; 7 bases agree with TRBD2. CDR1 and CDR2 (germline): SGHVS, FNYEAQ. V shed 6 bases, J shed 2 bases, and the junction held 8 bases outside the gene matches. This CDR3 has 15 residues.

The chain recombines TRBV7-3 with TRBJ2-1; D unclear. The CDR3 length is 16 residues. Trimming removed 0 bases from V and 0 bases from J, with 9 bases in between. Germline CDR1 is SGHTA and CDR2 is FQGTGA. The CDR3 DNA reads TGTGCCAGCAGCTTAACGGCCAGTCCCTCCTACAATGAGCAGTTCTTC. As protein: CASSLTASPSYNEQFF.

This clone has just one count. The chain carries TRBV10-3 and TRBJ2-3, with 10 bases fitting TRBD2. This CDR3 is 16 amino acids long. Trimming at V came to 11 bases and at J to 1 base, leaving 12 bases not matched to a gene. Germline-derived CDR1 and CDR2 are ENHRY and SYGVKD. The CDR3 coding sequence is TGTGCCGCCAAAGGGGCTCTAGCGGGGGGCACAGATACGCAGTATTTT. It codes for CAAKGALAGGTDTQYF.